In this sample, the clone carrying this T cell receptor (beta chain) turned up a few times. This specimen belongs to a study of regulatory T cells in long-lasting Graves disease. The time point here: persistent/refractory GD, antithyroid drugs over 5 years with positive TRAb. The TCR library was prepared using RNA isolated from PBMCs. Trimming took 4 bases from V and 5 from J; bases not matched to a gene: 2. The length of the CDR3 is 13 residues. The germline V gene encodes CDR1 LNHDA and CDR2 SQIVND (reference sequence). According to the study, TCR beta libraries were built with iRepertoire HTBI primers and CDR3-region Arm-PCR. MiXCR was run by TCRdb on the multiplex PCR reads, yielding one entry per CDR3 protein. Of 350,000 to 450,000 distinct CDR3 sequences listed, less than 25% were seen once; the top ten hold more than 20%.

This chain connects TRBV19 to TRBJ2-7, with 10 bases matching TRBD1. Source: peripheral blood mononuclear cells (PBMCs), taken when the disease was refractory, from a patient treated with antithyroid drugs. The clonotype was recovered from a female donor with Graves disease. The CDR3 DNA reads TGTGCCAGTAGTAGGGACAGGGGCCACGAGCAGTACTTC. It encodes CASSRDRGHEQYF.